This is a list of T cell receptor beta chains from one sample in a study of beta chain features in type 1 diabetes. Some clones are missing from TCRdb's copy, which holds only in-frame ones; the method was immunoSEQ multiplex PCR. This sample has under 950,000 clones, with roughly a sixth found just once. The sample taken for sequencing was naive CD4+ T cells from blood. The origin of the receptors is a woman aged 18-35 years in good health. Both conserved end residues are part of each CDR3. D genes are given only for firm matches. Some rows mark clone size as missing; the rest say once, few, many or name a class of expanded clone.

CDR3nt: TGTGCCAGCAGTACCCTTCTGGGGGCCCATGGGCCCCAGCATTTT
CDR3aa: CASSTLLGAHGPQHF
d_gene: -
abundance: -
j_gene: TRBJ1-5
v_gene: TRBV28

CDR3nt: TGTGCCAGCAGTGCCCGTGGTGCTGAGCAGTTCTTC
CDR3aa: CASSARGAEQFF
d_gene: -
abundance: -
j_gene: TRBJ2-1
v_gene: TRBV6-5

CDR3nt: TGCAGCGTTAGGCAGATACAAGAGACCCAGTACTTC
CDR3aa: CSVRQIQETQYF
d_gene: -
abundance: -
j_gene: TRBJ2-5
v_gene: TRBV29-1

CDR3nt: TGTGCCAGCAGCTTACGGATTTTCTACACCTTC
CDR3aa: CASSLRIFYTF
d_gene: -
abundance: few
j_gene: TRBJ1-2
v_gene: TRBV7-9

CDR3nt: TGTGCCAGTAGTGAGACGATGAACACCGGGGAGCTGTTTTTT
CDR3aa: CASSETMNTGELFF
d_gene: -
abundance: -
j_gene: TRBJ2-2
v_gene: TRBV19

CDR3nt: TGTGCCAGCAGCTTAGGGTCCGACATTGAGACCCAGTACTTC
CDR3aa: CASSLGSDIETQYF
d_gene: -
abundance: -
j_gene: TRBJ2-5
v_gene: TRBV7-2

CDR3nt: TGTGCCAGCAGCTCCACGCCAGGCCCCCCTGCTAATGAGCAGTTCTTC
CDR3aa: CASSSTPGPPANEQFF
d_gene: -
abundance: -
j_gene: TRBJ2-1
v_gene: TRBV7-3

CDR3nt: TGTGCCATCAGCCTCTCCGGGACAGGGGGCGAAAAACTGTTTTTT
CDR3aa: CAISLSGTGGEKLFF
d_gene: TRBD1
abundance: many
j_gene: TRBJ1-4
v_gene: TRBV10-3

CDR3nt: TGCGCCAGCAGCCAAGATTTCCGGGACTATCAGCCCCAGCATTTT
CDR3aa: CASSQDFRDYQPQHF
d_gene: -
abundance: -
j_gene: TRBJ1-5
v_gene: TRBV4-3

CDR3nt: TGTGCCAGCAGCGTGGCTGAGGGGGCAGACACCGGGGAGCTGTTTTTT
CDR3aa: CASSVAEGADTGELFF
d_gene: TRBD1
abundance: -
j_gene: TRBJ2-2
v_gene: TRBV9

CDR3nt: TGCGCCAGCAGCTTAGGTGGACAGGGGAACACTGAAGCTTTCTTT
CDR3aa: CASSLGGQGNTEAFF
d_gene: TRBD1
abundance: few
j_gene: TRBJ1-1
v_gene: TRBV5-1

CDR3nt: TGTGCCAGCAGCCGGGACAGGGTAAATGAAAAACTGTTTTTT
CDR3aa: CASSRDRVNEKLFF
d_gene: TRBD1
abundance: few
j_gene: TRBJ1-4
v_gene: TRBV7-2

CDR3nt: TGTGCCAGCAGCTTCTACAGCGGGGTAGCCAAAAACATTCAGTACTTC
CDR3aa: CASSFYSGVAKNIQYF
d_gene: TRBD2
abundance: -
j_gene: TRBJ2-4
v_gene: TRBV11-2

CDR3nt: TGTGCCAGCAGCTTGTTGTCCCGGCCTCGACTGTTCTTC
CDR3aa: CASSLLSRPRLFF
d_gene: -
abundance: few
j_gene: TRBJ2-1
v_gene: TRBV5-4

CDR3nt: TGTGCCAGCAGCCCACCGGGACAGGGGATTAGCTCCGAGCAGTACTTC
CDR3aa: CASSPPGQGISSEQYF
d_gene: TRBD1
abundance: few
j_gene: TRBJ2-7
v_gene: TRBV7-9

CDR3nt: TGTGCCAGCAGTCCTATCGGACAGGCGAACTATGGCTACACCTTC
CDR3aa: CASSPIGQANYGYTF
d_gene: TRBD1
abundance: few
j_gene: TRBJ1-2
v_gene: TRBV28

CDR3nt: TGTGCCAGCAGTTACTCTAACGGGAGGGCCCAGTACGAGCAGTACTTC
CDR3aa: CASSYSNGRAQYEQYF
d_gene: TRBD2
abundance: -
j_gene: TRBJ2-7
v_gene: TRBV6-5

CDR3nt: TGCGCCAGCAGCCAGGAGAATAGCAATCAGCCCCAGCATTTT
CDR3aa: CASSQENSNQPQHF
d_gene: -
abundance: -
j_gene: TRBJ1-5
v_gene: TRBV6-6

CDR3nt: TGTGCCAGCAGCTTAGTGGAGGGTTACCCACGCCGGAGCTCCTACGAGCAGTACTTC
CDR3aa: CASSLVEGYPRRSSYEQYF
d_gene: -
abundance: -
j_gene: TRBJ2-7
v_gene: TRBV7-8

CDR3nt: TGTGCCAGCAGTTACGGGCAGGGGACAACTAATGAAAAACTGTTTTTT
CDR3aa: CASSYGQGTTNEKLFF
d_gene: -
abundance: -
j_gene: TRBJ1-4
v_gene: TRBV6-6

CDR3nt: TGTGCCAGCAGATCAGACTATGGCTACACCTTC
CDR3aa: CASRSDYGYTF
d_gene: -
abundance: -
j_gene: TRBJ1-2
v_gene: TRBV28

CDR3nt: TGTGCCAGCAGCTCCAGCTATGGCTACACCTTC
CDR3aa: CASSSSYGYTF
d_gene: -
abundance: -
j_gene: TRBJ1-2
v_gene: TRBV7-3

CDR3nt: TGTGCCAGCTCACCACTCGCAGGGTCAGAGACCCAGTACTTC
CDR3aa: CASSPLAGSETQYF
d_gene: -
abundance: few
j_gene: TRBJ2-5
v_gene: TRBV18

CDR3nt: TGTGCCAGCAGTTGGAGACTAGGTCGCCATGAGCAGTTCTTC
CDR3aa: CASSWRLGRHEQFF
d_gene: -
abundance: few
j_gene: TRBJ2-1
v_gene: TRBV6-5

CDR3nt: TGTGCCATCAGTGAGACCGAGGGTCAGGCTCAGCCCCAGCATTTT
CDR3aa: CAISETEGQAQPQHF
d_gene: -
abundance: -
j_gene: TRBJ1-5
v_gene: TRBV10-3

CDR3nt: TGCGCCAGCAGTGACGGTGGTGAGACCCTAGGCCAGGATACGCAGTATTTT
CDR3aa: CASSDGGETLGQDTQYF
d_gene: -
abundance: -
j_gene: TRBJ2-3
v_gene: TRBV10-2

CDR3nt: TGTGCCAGCTCACCGCAGGGGGCTTTGGATGAGCAGTTCTTC
CDR3aa: CASSPQGALDEQFF
d_gene: TRBD1
abundance: -
j_gene: TRBJ2-1
v_gene: TRBV18

CDR3nt: TGTGCCAGCAGCTTGGTATTCGAGGGACGAGGCTACACCTTC
CDR3aa: CASSLVFEGRGYTF
d_gene: -
abundance: -
j_gene: TRBJ1-2
v_gene: TRBV5-6

CDR3nt: TGTGCCAGTAGTATGGACAGGATTAATGAAAAACTGTTTTTT
CDR3aa: CASSMDRINEKLFF
d_gene: TRBD1
abundance: few
j_gene: TRBJ1-4
v_gene: TRBV19

CDR3nt: TGTGCCACCAGCAGAGGAGGACAGGGGGGGAACTATGGCTACACCTTC
CDR3aa: CATSRGGQGGNYGYTF
d_gene: TRBD1
abundance: -
j_gene: TRBJ1-2
v_gene: TRBV15

CDR3nt: TGTGCCAGCAGTCCAGGGACAGGGGGCCACTACGAGCAGTACTTC
CDR3aa: CASSPGTGGHYEQYF
d_gene: TRBD1
abundance: -
j_gene: TRBJ2-7
v_gene: TRBV28

CDR3nt: TGCGCCAGCAGCTTGGTCTTAGGAGGGAAGTACGAGCAGTACTTC
CDR3aa: CASSLVLGGKYEQYF
d_gene: -
abundance: -
j_gene: TRBJ2-7
v_gene: TRBV5-1

CDR3nt: TGTGCCAGCACGGGGGGTTTCGGCACAGATACGCAGTATTTT
CDR3aa: CASTGGFGTDTQYF
d_gene: TRBD2
abundance: few
j_gene: TRBJ2-3
v_gene: TRBV27

CDR3nt: TGTGCCAGCAGTCTCGAGCGGGACTGGTACAATGAGCAGTTCTTC
CDR3aa: CASSLERDWYNEQFF
d_gene: TRBD2
abundance: few
j_gene: TRBJ2-1
v_gene: TRBV27

CDR3nt: TGTGCCAGCAGCCGAGGGGAGCAGCCCCAGCATTTT
CDR3aa: CASSRGEQPQHF
d_gene: -
abundance: -
j_gene: TRBJ1-5
v_gene: TRBV4-2

CDR3nt: TGCGCCAGCAGCTGGAGCGCCCACTCCTACAATGAGCAGTTCTTC
CDR3aa: CASSWSAHSYNEQFF
d_gene: -
abundance: -
j_gene: TRBJ2-1
v_gene: TRBV5-1

CDR3nt: TGTGCCAGCAGCTTGATTGGTCTAAGGGACACCGGGGAGCTGTTTTTT
CDR3aa: CASSLIGLRDTGELFF
d_gene: -
abundance: few
j_gene: TRBJ2-2
v_gene: TRBV5-4

CDR3nt: TGTGCCAGCAGCCTACGACAGGCGCCAAGGGACCCCTGGGGGGGGAACACCGGGGAGCTGTTTTTT
CDR3aa: CASSLRQAPRDPWGGNTGELFF
d_gene: -
abundance: -
j_gene: TRBJ2-2
v_gene: TRBV4-2

CDR3nt: TGTGCCAGCAGCGGCCCGAATTTAGACGAGCAGTACTTC
CDR3aa: CASSGPNLDEQYF
d_gene: -
abundance: -
j_gene: TRBJ2-7
v_gene: TRBV7-9

CDR3nt: TGTGCCAGCTCACCGGTGACTAGCGGGAGTGGTACAGATACGCAGTATTTT
CDR3aa: CASSPVTSGSGTDTQYF
d_gene: TRBD2
abundance: -
j_gene: TRBJ2-3
v_gene: TRBV18

CDR3nt: TGTGCCAGCAGTCCCCCCGTGGGAGGGTACGAGCAGTACTTC
CDR3aa: CASSPPVGGYEQYF
d_gene: TRBD2
abundance: -
j_gene: TRBJ2-7
v_gene: TRBV28

CDR3nt: TGTGCCAGCAGCCCGCGACTAGCGGGAGTTGTGTTCTTC
CDR3aa: CASSPRLAGVVFF
d_gene: TRBD2
abundance: -
j_gene: TRBJ2-1
v_gene: TRBV27

CDR3nt: TGTGCCAGCTCCATCTCCCGAGAGGACGAGCAGTACTTC
CDR3aa: CASSISREDEQYF
d_gene: -
abundance: few
j_gene: TRBJ2-7
v_gene: TRBV18

CDR3nt: TGTGCCAGCAAGGGAGGGGGCGAGACCCAGTACTTC
CDR3aa: CASKGGGETQYF
d_gene: -
abundance: -
j_gene: TRBJ2-5
v_gene: TRBV2